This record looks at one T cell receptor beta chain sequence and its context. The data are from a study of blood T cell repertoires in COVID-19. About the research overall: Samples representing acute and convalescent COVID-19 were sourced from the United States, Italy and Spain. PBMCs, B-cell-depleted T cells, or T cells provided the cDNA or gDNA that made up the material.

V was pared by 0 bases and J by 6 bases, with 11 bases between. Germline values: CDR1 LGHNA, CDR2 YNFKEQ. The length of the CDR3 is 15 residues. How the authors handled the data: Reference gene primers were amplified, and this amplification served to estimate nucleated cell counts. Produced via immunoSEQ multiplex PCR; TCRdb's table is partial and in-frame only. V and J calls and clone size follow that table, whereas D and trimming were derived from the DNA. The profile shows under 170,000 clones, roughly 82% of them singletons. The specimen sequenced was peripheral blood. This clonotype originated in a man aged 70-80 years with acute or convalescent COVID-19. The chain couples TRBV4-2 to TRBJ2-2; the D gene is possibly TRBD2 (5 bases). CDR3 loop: CASSQEIGGSGELFF. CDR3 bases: TGTGCCAGCAGCCAAGAAATAGGCGGGTCCGGGGAGCTGTTTTTT.